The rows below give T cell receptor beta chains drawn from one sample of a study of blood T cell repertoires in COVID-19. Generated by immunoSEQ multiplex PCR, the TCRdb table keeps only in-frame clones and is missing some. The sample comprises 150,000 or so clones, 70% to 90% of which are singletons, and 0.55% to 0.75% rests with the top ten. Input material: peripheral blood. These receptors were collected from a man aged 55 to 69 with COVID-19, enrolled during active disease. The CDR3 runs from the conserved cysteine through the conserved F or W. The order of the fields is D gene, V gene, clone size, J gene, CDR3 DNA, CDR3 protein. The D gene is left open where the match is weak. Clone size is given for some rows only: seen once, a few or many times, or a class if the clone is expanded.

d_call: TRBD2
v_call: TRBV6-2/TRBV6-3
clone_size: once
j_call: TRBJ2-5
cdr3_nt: TGTGCCAGCAGTGGCGCTAGCGGGGGTTCACAAGAGACCCAGTACTTC
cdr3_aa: CASSGASGGSQETQYF

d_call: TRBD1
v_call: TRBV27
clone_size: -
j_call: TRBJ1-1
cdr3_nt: TGTGCCAGCACTGGGCAGGGGGCCTCTGAAGCTTTCTTT
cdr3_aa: CASTGQGASEAFF

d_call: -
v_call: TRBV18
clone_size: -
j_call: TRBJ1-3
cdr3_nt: TGTGCCAGCTCACCCAGCGGAAGGAACACCATATATTTT
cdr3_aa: CASSPSGRNTIYF

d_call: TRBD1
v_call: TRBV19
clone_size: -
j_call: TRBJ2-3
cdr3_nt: TGTGCCAGTAAGACAGGGGACAGTTCAGATACGCAGTATTTT
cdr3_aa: CASKTGDSSDTQYF

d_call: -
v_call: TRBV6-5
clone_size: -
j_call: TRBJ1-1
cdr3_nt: TGTGCCAGCAGAACAGGGTACACTGAAGCTTTCTTT
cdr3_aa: CASRTGYTEAFF

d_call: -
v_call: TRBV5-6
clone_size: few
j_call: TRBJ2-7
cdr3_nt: TGTGCCAGCAGCACGCAAAGCAAGCGGCAGTACTTC
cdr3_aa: CASSTQSKRQYF

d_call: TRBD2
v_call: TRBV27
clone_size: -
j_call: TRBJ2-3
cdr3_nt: TGTGCCAGCAGTTTATCAGATTCGGCGGGGGGGCCCCCGAGAACGCAGTATTTT
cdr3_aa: CASSLSDSAGGPPRTQYF

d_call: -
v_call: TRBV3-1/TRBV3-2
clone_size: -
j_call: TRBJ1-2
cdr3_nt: TGTGCCAGCAGCCAAGCCCAGGGCAGCGGCTACACCTTC
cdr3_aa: CASSQAQGSGYTF

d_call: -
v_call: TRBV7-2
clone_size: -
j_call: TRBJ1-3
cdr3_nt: TGTGCCAGCAGCTCACAGGGTTCTGGAAACACCATATATTTT
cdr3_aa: CASSSQGSGNTIYF

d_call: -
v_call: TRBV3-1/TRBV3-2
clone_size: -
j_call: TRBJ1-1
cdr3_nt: TGTGCCAGCAGCCAATGGCAGTCCCCTGAAGCTTTCTTT
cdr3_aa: CASSQWQSPEAFF

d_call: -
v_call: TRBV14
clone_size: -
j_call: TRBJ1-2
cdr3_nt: TGTGCCAGCAGCCAACAGGGTGGCTCTGGCTACACCTTC
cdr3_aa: CASSQQGGSGYTF

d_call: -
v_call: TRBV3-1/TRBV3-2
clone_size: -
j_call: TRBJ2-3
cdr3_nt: TGTGCCAGCAGCCAAGCCCCTCTAGATACGCAGTATTTT
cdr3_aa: CASSQAPLDTQYF

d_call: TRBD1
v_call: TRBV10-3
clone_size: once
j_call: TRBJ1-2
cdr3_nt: TGTGCCATCGGAAAGACAGGGGTAAACTATGGCTACACCTTC
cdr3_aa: CAIGKTGVNYGYTF

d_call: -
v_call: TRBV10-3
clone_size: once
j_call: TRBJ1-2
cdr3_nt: TGTGCCATCAGTGAGCCTGGAGTCTATGGCTACACCTTC
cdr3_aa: CAISEPGVYGYTF

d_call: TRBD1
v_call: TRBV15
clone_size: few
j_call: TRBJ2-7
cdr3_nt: TGTGCCACCAGCGGTCCGACAGGGACACACAACTCCTACGAGCAGTACTTC
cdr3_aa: CATSGPTGTHNSYEQYF

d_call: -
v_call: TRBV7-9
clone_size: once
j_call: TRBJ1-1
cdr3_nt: TGTGCCAGCAGCTTCCTCCGGGACACTCGATCCGGCACTGAAGCTTTCTTT
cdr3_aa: CASSFLRDTRSGTEAFF

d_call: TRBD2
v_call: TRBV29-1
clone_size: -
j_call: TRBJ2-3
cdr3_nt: TGCAGCGTTGGGACTAGCGGGGGGGCGGTAGATACGCAGTATTTT
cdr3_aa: CSVGTSGGAVDTQYF

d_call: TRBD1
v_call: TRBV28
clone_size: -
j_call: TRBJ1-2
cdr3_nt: TGTGCCAGCAGTCCGACAGGGACGCGAGACGGCTACACCTTC
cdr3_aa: CASSPTGTRDGYTF

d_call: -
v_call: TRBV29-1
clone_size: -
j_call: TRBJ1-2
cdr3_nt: TGCACCACGGGGGGCCAGGGGAACTATGGCTACACCTTC
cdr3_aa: CTTGGQGNYGYTF

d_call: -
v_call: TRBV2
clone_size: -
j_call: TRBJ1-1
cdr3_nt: TGTGCCAGCAGTGAAGTGGACTTGAACACTGAAGCTTTCTTT
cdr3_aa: CASSEVDLNTEAFF

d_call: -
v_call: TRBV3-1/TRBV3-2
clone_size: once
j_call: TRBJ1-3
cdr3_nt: TGTGCCAGCAGCCGACAGAGCTCTGGAAACACCATATATTTT
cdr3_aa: CASSRQSSGNTIYF

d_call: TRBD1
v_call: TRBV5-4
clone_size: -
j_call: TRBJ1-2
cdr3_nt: TGTGCCAGCAGCTCCGAGGGGGCGGAGTATGGCTACACCTTC
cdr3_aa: CASSSEGAEYGYTF

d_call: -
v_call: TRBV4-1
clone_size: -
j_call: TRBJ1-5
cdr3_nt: TGCGCCAGCAGCCAAGATCAAAAGAGGGCTCAGCCCCAGCATTTT
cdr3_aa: CASSQDQKRAQPQHF

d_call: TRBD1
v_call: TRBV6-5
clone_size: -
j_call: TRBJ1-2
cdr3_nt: TGTGCCAGCAGTTACTCGAGTGGACAGGGGGCCGGAGGCTACACCTTC
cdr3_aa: CASSYSSGQGAGGYTF

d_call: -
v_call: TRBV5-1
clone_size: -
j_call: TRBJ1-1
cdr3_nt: TGCGCCAGCAGCTTGGCCTCGGGAGGTGAAGCTTTCTTT
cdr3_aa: CASSLASGGEAFF

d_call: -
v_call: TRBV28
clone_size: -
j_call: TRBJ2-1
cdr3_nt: TGTGCCAGCAGTCCTCTGGCGGGGAGCTCCTACAATGAGCAGTTCTTC
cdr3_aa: CASSPLAGSSYNEQFF

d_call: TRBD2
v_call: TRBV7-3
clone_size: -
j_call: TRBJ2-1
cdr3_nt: TGTGCCAGCAGCTTACAGGCGGGAGCCTCCTACAATGAGCAGTTCTTC
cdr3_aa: CASSLQAGASYNEQFF

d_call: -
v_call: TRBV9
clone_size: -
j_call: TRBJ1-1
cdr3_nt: TGTGCCAGCAGCGTAGTGGGGCTTTTAGACACTGAAGCTTTCTTT
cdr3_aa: CASSVVGLLDTEAFF

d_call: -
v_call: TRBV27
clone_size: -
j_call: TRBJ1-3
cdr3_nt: TGTGCCAGCAGTTTATCGGGAACAGGCTCTGGAAACACCATATATTTT
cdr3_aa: CASSLSGTGSGNTIYF

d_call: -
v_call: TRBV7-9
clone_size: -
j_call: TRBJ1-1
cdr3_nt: TGTGCCAGCAGCTTAGATCAGGGAAACACTGAAGCTTTCTTT
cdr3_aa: CASSLDQGNTEAFF

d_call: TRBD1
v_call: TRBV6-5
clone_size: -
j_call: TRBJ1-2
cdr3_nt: TGTGCCAGCAGGAGGACTCGGGACAGAAACGATGGCTACACCTTC
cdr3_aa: CASRRTRDRNDGYTF

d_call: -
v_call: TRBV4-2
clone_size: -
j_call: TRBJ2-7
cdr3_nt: TGTGCCAGCAGCCGGCTTGGCAAAGCAGCTCCAAGACAGGTCCTGGAATCCTACGAGCAGTACTTC
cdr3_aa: CASSRLGKAAPRQVLESYEQYF

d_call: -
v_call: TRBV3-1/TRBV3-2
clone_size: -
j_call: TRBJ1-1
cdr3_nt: TGTGCCAGCAGCCATGGAGGGCTTGGCACTGAAGCTTTCTTT
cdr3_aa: CASSHGGLGTEAFF

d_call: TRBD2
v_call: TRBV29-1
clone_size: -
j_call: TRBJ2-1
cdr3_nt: TGCAGCGGAAATAGCGGGAGTCATGAGCAGTTCTTC
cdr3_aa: CSGNSGSHEQFF

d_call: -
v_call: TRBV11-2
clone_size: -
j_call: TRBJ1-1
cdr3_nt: TGTGCCAGCAGCTGGGGGGTCAGGGCTCTCGCTTTCTTT
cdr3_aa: CASSWGVRALAFF

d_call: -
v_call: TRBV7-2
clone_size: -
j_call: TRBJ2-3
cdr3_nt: TGTGCCAGCAGCTTAGGCCCCGGGTCATCTTCGCAGTATTTT
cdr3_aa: CASSLGPGSSSQYF

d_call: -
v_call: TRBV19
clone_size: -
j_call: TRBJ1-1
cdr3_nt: TGTGCCAGTAGAAGACAGGTCATGAACACTGAAGCTTTCTTT
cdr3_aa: CASRRQVMNTEAFF

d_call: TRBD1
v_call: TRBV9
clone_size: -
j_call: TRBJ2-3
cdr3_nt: TGTGCCAGCAGCGTAGGGGGACAGTTGGCAGATACGCAGTATTTT
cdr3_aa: CASSVGGQLADTQYF

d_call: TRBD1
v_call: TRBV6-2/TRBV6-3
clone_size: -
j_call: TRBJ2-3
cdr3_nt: TGTGCCAGCAGCCCGGACAGGGTAAACACAGATACGCAGTATTTT
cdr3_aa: CASSPDRVNTDTQYF

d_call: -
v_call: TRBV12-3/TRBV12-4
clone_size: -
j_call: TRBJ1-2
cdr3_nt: TGTGCCAGCAGTTTTCAGGGAAACGGCTACACCTTC
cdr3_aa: CASSFQGNGYTF

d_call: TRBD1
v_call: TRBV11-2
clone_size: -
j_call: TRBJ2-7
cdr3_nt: TGTGCCAGCAGCTTACTTGGACAGGTGGGCCACGAGCAGTACTTC
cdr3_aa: CASSLLGQVGHEQYF

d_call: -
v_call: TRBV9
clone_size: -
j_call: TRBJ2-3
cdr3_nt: TGTGCCAGCAGCGTAGCTAAGCGGGGACAAGATACGCAGTATTTT
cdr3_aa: CASSVAKRGQDTQYF

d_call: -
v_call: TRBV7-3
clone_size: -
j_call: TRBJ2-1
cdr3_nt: TGTGCCAGCAGCTTAGGCGGGATTAATGAGCAGTTCTTC
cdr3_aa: CASSLGGINEQFF

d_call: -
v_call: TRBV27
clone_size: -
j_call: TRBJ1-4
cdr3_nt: TGTGCCAGCAGCCTAAACTCGGGGAAACTGTTTTTT
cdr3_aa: CASSLNSGKLFF

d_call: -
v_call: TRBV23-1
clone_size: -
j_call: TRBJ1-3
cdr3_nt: TGCGCCAGCAGCCACCCGGAGGCGTCTACCATATATTTT
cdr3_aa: CASSHPEASTIYF

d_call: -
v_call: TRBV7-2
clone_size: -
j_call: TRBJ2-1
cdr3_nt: TGTGCCAGCAGCTTCCAAGGGGGTTCCTACAATGAGCAGTTCTTC
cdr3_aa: CASSFQGGSYNEQFF